The sequence of this T cell receptor beta chain was determined in a study of blood T cell repertoires in COVID-19. Across the study: Acute and convalescent COVID-19 samples came from the United States, Italy and Spain. PBMCs, B-cell-depleted T cells, or T cells were the source of the cDNA or gDNA that made up the material.

This CDR3 spans 14 amino acids. The germline V gene encodes CDR1 LGHNA and CDR2 YSLEER. Trimming left V 0 bases short and J 4 bases short, with 10 bases between. Original processing notes: The assay estimated nucleated cells by amplifying reference gene primers. Assay used: immunoSEQ multiplex PCR; TCRdb lists only in-frame clones, some missing. V, J and clone size are taken as reported in that table, and D and trimming were inferred from the DNA itself. The profile covers 70,000 to 90,000 clones, with about nine tenths appearing a single time and over 35% taken by the ten largest. This TCR was sampled from a human donor in a cohort sampled during active COVID-19. The sample taken for sequencing was peripheral blood. This sequence joins TRBV4-3 and TRBJ2-7; the D is unclear. DNA for the CDR3: TGCGCCAGCAGCCAAGATTTAGAAGATTACGAGCAGTACTTC. Translation gives CASSQDLEDYEQYF.